This T cell receptor (beta chain) was sequenced for a study of response to subunit inactivated influenza vaccine. V lost 2 bases to trimming and J lost 6 bases, with 9 bases between them. The CDR3 contains 13 residues. Germline V lookup: CDR1 LNHNV, CDR2 YYDKDF (reference sequence). This clonotype was observed a handful of times. TCRdb independently ran MiXCR on the RT-PCR reads; one entry per CDR3 protein. The sample contains about 620,000 distinct CDR3 sequences, 11% of which appear only once. These records were also assigned to another study, of T cells expressing NK-cell markers. This second study notes: Scientists made TCR beta cDNA using 5'RACE template switching with UMIs. NKG2C+ dominant clonotype frequencies in six donors were roughly 1.0-7.5% of CD8+ T cells. Four donors showed these clonotypes also leading the CD3+CD56-NKG2C+ fraction.

The V call is TRBV15, the J call TRBJ2-3; TRBD1 might be the D (5 bases). The specimen comprised PBMCs from blood, sampled on the day of vaccination. This receptor was identified in a man aged 50 to 59 who received an inactivated influenza vaccine. The CDR3 DNA reads as TGTGCCACCAGCAGAAGCCCAGGGGATACGCAGTATTTT. Its translation: CATSRSPGDTQYF.